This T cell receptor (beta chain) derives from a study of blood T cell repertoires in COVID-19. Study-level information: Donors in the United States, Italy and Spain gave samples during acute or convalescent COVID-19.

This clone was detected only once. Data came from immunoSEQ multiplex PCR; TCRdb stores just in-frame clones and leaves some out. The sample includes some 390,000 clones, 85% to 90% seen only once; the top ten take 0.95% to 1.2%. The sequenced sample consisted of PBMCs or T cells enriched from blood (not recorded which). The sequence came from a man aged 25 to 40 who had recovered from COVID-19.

The CDR3 spells CASSFGNEKLFF. DNA of the CDR3: TGTGCCAGCAGTTTCGGGAATGAAAAACTGTTTTTT. V usage is TRBV12-3 or TRBV12-4 and J usage is TRBJ1-4; D not certain. Trimming took off 3 bases at V and 5 bases at J, with 4 bases between the two ends. The CDR3 runs to 12 residues.